This T cell receptor (beta chain) is drawn from a study of shared clonotypes between healthy human individuals. The assay was immunoSEQ multiplex PCR, and TCRdb's table has in-frame clones only and misses some. The table shows about 1.5 million clones, with 95% to 99% occurring only once. Findings and caveats of the study: Memory subsets had estimated richness that was generally smaller than that of naive subsets.

As for this clone: The antigen is undetermined.

From CD4+ cells came CD45RA+ naive and CD45RA-negative memory subsets. The sample comprised naive CD4+ T cells sorted from blood. Subset in this sample: CD45RA+ positively selected. The origin of this receptor is a man aged 30 to 45 in good health.

As DNA, the CDR3 is TGTGCCAGCCGGAGTCAGCTCAACTCTGGAAACACCATATATTTT. It is translated as CASRSQLNSGNTIYF. The chain uses TRBV2 and TRBJ1-3, with D unclear. The CDR3 length is 15 residues. V was cut by 8 bases and J by 0 bases, with 14 bases left in between. Germline-derived CDR1 and CDR2 are SNHLY and FYNNEI.